This T cell receptor beta chain comes out of a study of shared T cell receptors in the human thymus. Clones were read by immunoSEQ multiplex PCR, and TCRdb kept only the in-frame ones, dropping some. The repertoire consists of 700,000 or so clones, with approximately 83% occurring once and the leading ten covering 0.0095% to 0.013%. The CDR3 extends over 15 amino acids. The V and J ends lost 4 bases and 3 bases, in that order; junction bases with no gene match: 6. The same sample was also used in a study of human thymus T cells.

This TCR derives from a girl less than two years old with a congenital heart defect. Source material: thymocytes. The V and J genes are TRBV23-1 and TRBJ2-3, with 8 nucleotides matching TRBD1. TRBV23-1 qualifies as an ORF whose function is uncertain. The CDR3 DNA reads as TGCGCCAGCAGTCCCTCGGGACAGGAGACAGATACGCAGTATTTT. It translates to CASSPSGQETDTQYF.